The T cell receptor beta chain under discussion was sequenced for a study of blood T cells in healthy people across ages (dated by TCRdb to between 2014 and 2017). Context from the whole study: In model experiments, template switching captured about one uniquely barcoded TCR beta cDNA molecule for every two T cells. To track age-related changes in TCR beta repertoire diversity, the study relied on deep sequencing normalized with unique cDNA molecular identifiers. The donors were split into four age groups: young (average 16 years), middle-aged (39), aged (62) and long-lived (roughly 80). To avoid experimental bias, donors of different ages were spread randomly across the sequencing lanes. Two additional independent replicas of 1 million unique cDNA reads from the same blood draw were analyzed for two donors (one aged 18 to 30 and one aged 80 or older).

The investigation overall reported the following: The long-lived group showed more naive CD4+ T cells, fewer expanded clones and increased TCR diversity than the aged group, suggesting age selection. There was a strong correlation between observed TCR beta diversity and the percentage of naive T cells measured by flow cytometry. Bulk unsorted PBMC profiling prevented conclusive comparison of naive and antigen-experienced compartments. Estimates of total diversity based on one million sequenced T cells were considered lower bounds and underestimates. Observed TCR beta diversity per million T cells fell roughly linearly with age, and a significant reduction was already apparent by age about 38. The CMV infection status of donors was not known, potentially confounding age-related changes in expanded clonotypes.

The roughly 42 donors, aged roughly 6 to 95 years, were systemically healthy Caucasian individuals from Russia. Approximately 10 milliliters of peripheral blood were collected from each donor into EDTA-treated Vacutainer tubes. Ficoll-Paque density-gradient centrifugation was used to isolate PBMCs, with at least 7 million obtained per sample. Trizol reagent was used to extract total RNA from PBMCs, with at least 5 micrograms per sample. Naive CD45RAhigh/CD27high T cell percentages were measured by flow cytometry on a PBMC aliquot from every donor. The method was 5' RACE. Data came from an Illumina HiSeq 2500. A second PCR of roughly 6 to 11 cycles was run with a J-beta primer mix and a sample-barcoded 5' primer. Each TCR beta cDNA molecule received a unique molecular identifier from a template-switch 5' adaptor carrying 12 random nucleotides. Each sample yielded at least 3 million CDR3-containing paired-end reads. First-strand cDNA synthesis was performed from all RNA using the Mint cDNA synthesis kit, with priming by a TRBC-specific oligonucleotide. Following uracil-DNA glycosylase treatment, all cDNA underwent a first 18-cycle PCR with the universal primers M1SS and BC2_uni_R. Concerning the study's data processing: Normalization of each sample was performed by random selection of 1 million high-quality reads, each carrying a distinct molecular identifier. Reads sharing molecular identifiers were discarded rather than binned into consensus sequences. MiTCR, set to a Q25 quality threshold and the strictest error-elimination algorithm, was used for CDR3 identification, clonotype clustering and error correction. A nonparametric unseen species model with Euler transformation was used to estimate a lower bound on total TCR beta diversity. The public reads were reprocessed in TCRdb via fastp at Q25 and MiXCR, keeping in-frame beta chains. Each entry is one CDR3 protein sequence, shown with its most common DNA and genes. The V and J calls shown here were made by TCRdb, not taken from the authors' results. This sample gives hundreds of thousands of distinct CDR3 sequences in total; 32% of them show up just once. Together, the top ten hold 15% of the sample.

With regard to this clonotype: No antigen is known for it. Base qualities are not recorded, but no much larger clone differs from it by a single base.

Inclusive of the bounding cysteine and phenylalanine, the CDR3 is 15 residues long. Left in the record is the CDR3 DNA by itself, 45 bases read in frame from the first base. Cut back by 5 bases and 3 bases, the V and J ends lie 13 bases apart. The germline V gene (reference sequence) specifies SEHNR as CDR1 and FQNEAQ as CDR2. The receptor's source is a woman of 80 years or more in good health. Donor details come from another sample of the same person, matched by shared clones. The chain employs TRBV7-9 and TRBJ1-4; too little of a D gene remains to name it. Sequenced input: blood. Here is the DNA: TGTGCCAGCAGCCCAGACACTGCTTCTAATGAAAAACTGTTTTTT. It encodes CASSPDTASNEKLFF.